The 32 T cell receptor beta chains listed next were all sequenced from one sample in a study of regulatory T cells in long-lasting Graves disease. According to the study, TCR beta libraries were built with iRepertoire HTBI primers and CDR3-region Arm-PCR. TCRdb fed the multiplex PCR reads into MiXCR, producing one record per CDR3 protein. The data hold 500,000 to 700,000 distinct CDR3 sequences, with 30% observed a single time. Stated time point: persistent/refractory GD, antithyroid drugs over 5 years with positive TRAb. PBMC-derived RNA was used for the TCR library. Sequencing used peripheral blood mononuclear cells (PBMCs), obtained when the disease was refractory, from a patient treated with antithyroid drugs. The receptors derive from a female donor with Graves disease.

This chain connects TRBV5-1 to TRBJ2-7, with 9 bases aligning to TRBD1. With V trimmed by 4 bases and J by 4 bases, 9 bases remained unmatched. CDR1 SGHRS and CDR2 YFSETQ come from the germline V gene. The CDR3 sequence is 15 residues long. This CDR3 is CASSQLAGQGYEQYF. As DNA, the CDR3 is TGCGCCAGCAGCCAGCTTGCGGGACAGGGTTACGAGCAGTACTTC. Full variable domain (missing parts from reference TRBV5-1 and TRBJ2-7): KAGVTQTPRYLIKTRGQQVTLSCSPISGHRSVSWYQQTPGQGLQFLFEYFSETQRNKGNFPGRFSGRQFSNSRSEMNVSTLELGDSALYLCASSQLAGQGYEQYFGPGTRLTVT.

This clonotype was seen more than once but under ten times. The rearrangement joins TRBV12-3 or TRBV12-4 to TRBJ1-2; D is uncertain. This CDR3 region has 15 residues. Trimming removed 6 bases at V and 3 bases at J, with 17 bases between. CDR3 sequence: CASSHPTNRDYGYTF. CDR3 sequence (DNA): TGTGCCAGCAGCCACCCAACCAACCGGGACTATGGCTACACCTTC.

V and J are TRBV28 and TRBJ1-3, with D unresolved. V lost 4 bases to trimming and J lost 1 base, with 14 bases between them. The CDR3 totals 16 residues. Germline-derived CDR1 and CDR2 are MDHEN and SYDVKM. CDR3 coding DNA: TGTGCCAGCAGTTCCTCCGGGGAGGGATCTGGAAACACCATATATTTT. This encodes CASSSSGEGSGNTIYF.

V gene TRBV20-1 combines with J gene TRBJ1-2, with D possibly being TRBD1 (5 bases). Germline CDR1 reads DFQATT; CDR2 reads SNEGSKA (reference sequence). The CDR3 totals 12 residues. Trimming pared 4 bases from V and 8 bases from J, leaving 14 bases between. The CDR3 DNA reads TGCAGTGCTACCCGACCAGGGAAAGGCTACACCTTC. It yields the protein CSATRPGKGYTF.

Ten or more counts support this clonotype. J is TRBJ2-2 and V is TRBV12-3 or TRBV12-4; no definite D call. The CDR3 contains 13 residues. Trimming stripped 3 bases from V and 4 bases from J, with 6 bases between. CDR3 residues: CASSFFSTGELFF. The CDR3 coding sequence is TGTGCCAGCAGTTTTTTCTCCACCGGGGAGCTGTTTTTT.

This clonotype was seen only a few times. The chain uses TRBV3-1 and TRBJ2-7, with D hard to call. Germline CDR1 reads LGHDT; CDR2 reads YNNKEL (reference sequence). The CDR3 runs 11 residues. Trimming left V 1 base short and J 11 bases short, with 9 bases between. CDR3 sequence (DNA): TGTGCCAGCAGCCAAGGGCTTGTGGAGTACTTC. Protein: CASSQGLVEYF.

This clonotype came up once. A far larger clone is off by one base, so a read error is likely. This rearrangement joins TRBV9 to TRBJ2-2, with a weak D call TRBD2 (5 bases). The V gene's germline CDR1 is SGDLS and CDR2 YYNGEE. The CDR3 loop spans 13 amino acids. The CDR3 sequence is CASSPELTGEPFF. The CDR3 coding sequence is TGTGCCAGCAGCCCGGAGTTGACCGGGGAGCCGTTTTTT.

The chain combines TRBV12-3 or TRBV12-4 with TRBJ2-1, with TRBD2 matching 13 bases. The J segment lost 6 bases and the V segment lost 6 bases, leaving 5 bases of the junction unmatched. There are 15 residues in the CDR3. CDR3: CASSSGTSGTNEQFF. In DNA form, the CDR3 reads TGTGCCAGCAGCTCCGGGACTAGCGGGACCAATGAGCAGTTCTTC.

Comment on this clonotype: It is likely a read error, because the conserved phenylalanine at the end of the CDR3 is missing. V gene TRBV2 combines with J gene TRBJ2-5; 8 bases map to TRBD2. This CDR3 has 14 residues. The ends lost 6 bases at V and 3 bases at J; junction bases unmatched: 6. Germline V gene data show CDR1 as SNHLY and CDR2 as FYNNEI. CDR3 in DNA: TGTGCCAGCAGAGCGGGACTAGAGAAAGAGACCCAGTACTCC. Its protein product is CASRAGLEKETQYS.

The chain carries TRBV20-1 and TRBJ2-5, with 8 bases identical to TRBD2. The trim removed 3 bases at V and 2 bases at J, leaving 11 bases unmatched. In germline, CDR1 is DFQATT, CDR2 SNEGSKA (reference sequence). CDR3 length: 16 amino acids. The chain's CDR3 is CSASLPQLADQETQYF. The CDR3 region has the DNA TGCAGTGCTAGCCTGCCGCAACTAGCGGATCAAGAGACCCAGTACTTC.

This chain links TRBV20-1 with TRBJ2-5, with D maybe TRBD1 (6 bases). CDR3 length: 14 amino acids. Germline V gives CDR1 DFQATT, CDR2 SNEGSKA (reference sequence). The CDR3, as DNA: TGCAGCGCCGCCCGGGCAGGGGTATGGGAGACCCAGTACTTC. The encoded protein is CSAARAGVWETQYF.

The V and J genes are TRBV29-1 and TRBJ2-7, with TRBD1 matching 9 bases. Germline V CDR1 and CDR2: SQVTM, ANQGSEA. CDR3 size: 15 residues. Trimming cost V 4 bases and J 4 bases; bases outside gene matches: 11. In DNA form, the CDR3 reads TGCAGCGTTGTGGGACGGACAGGGGCTCGTTACGAGCAGTACTTC. Residues: CSVVGRTGARYEQYF.

This rearrangement joins TRBV27 to TRBJ1-2; TRBD1 aligns across 9 bases. Trimming removed 5 bases from V and 3 bases from J; junction bases left unmatched: 10. CDR1 and CDR2 from the germline V gene are MNHEY and SMNVEV (reference sequence). This CDR3 has 16 amino acids. As DNA, the CDR3 is TGTGCCAGCAGTGCGATACAGGGGGCAAGGGACTATGGCTACACCTTC. It specifies CASSAIQGARDYGYTF.

In its sample, this clonotype was seen many times. The gene calls are TRBV28 and TRBJ2-4; D not certain. Trimming shortened V by 3 bases and J by 1 base, and 7 bases separated the two germline ends. The CDR3 has 14 amino acids. Germline V CDR1 and CDR2: MDHEN, SYDVKM. CDR3 loop: CASSLGTAKNIQYF. DNA of the CDR3: TGTGCCAGCAGTTTGGGCACTGCCAAAAACATTCAGTACTTC.

The chain couples TRBV27 to TRBJ1-1, with TRBD1 matching 10 bases. The germline gives CDR1 MNHEY, CDR2 SMNVEV (reference sequence). V gave up 8 bases and J gave up 4 bases; unmatched junction bases: 1. The CDR3 is made up of 12 amino acids. The CDR3 sequence: CASWTGGTEAFF. The CDR3 coding sequence is TGTGCCAGCTGGACAGGGGGCACTGAAGCTTTCTTT.

This rearrangement joins TRBV7-9 to TRBJ2-2, with 8 positions matching TRBD1. CDR3 size: 16 residues. The V gene end was trimmed by 3 bases and the J gene end by 7 bases; junction bases not matched to a gene: 10. Germline loops: CDR1 SEHNR, CDR2 FQNEAQ (reference sequence). The CDR3 bases are TGTGCCAGCAGCTTCGGGCAGGGGGCCGTGGACGGGGAGCTGTTTTTT. Translation: CASSFGQGAVDGELFF.

The V call is TRBV15, the J call TRBJ1-4; D ambiguous. The CDR3 runs to 14 residues. CDR1 LNHNV and CDR2 YYDKDF come from the germline V gene (reference sequence). Trimming shortened V by 0 bases and J by 6 bases, and 8 bases separated the two germline ends. Here the CDR3 reads CATSRDNGHEKLFF. The CDR3 DNA sequence: TGTGCCACCAGCAGAGATAACGGCCATGAAAAACTGTTTTTT.

The chain recombines TRBV6-1 with TRBJ1-6, with unresolved D. V was cut by 6 bases and J by 8 bases, with 14 bases left in between. Germline V gene lookup returns CDR1 MNHNS and CDR2 SASEGT. This CDR3 contains 14 residues. CDR3 sequence: CASRLDSGDSPLHF. The CDR3 DNA reads TGTGCCAGCAGGCTGGATTCGGGTGATTCACCCCTCCACTTT.

A few counts support this clonotype. The chain has TRBV7-9 and TRBJ2-1; D tentatively reads TRBD1 or TRBD2 (5 bases each). The CDR3 runs 15 residues. Trimming left V 5 bases short and J 8 bases short, with 19 bases between. CDR1 and CDR2 (germline): SEHNR, FQNEAQ (reference sequence). CDR3 nucleotides: TGTGCCAGCAGCGCGACGGGGCAGGCTGGCGATGAGCAGTTCTTC. Amino acid sequence: CASSATGQAGDEQFF.

This clonotype came up a few times. The CDR3 is CASRGDLEKLFF. The DNA for the CDR3 is TGTGCCAGCAGAGGGGACCTAGAAAAACTGTTTTTT. V gene TRBV28 combines with J gene TRBJ1-4, with D tentatively TRBD1 (5 bases). CDR3 length: 12 residues. V was trimmed by 6 bases and J by 8 bases, leaving 10 bases between them. Germline V gene sequence: CDR1 MDHEN, CDR2 SYDVKM.

This clonotype was seen repeatedly, ten times or more. V gene TRBV28 combines with J gene TRBJ1-2, with D tentatively TRBD1 (6 bases). Germline CDR1 MDHEN, CDR2 SYDVKM. V was shortened by 3 bases and J by 1 base, with 12 bases between the two germline ends. The CDR3 spans 15 residues. CDR3 amino acids: CASSFAQGFNYGYTF. The CDR3 bases are TGTGCCAGCAGTTTCGCACAGGGTTTTAACTATGGCTACACCTTC.

J is TRBJ2-3 and V is TRBV20-1; the match to TRBD2 covers 10 bases. The CDR3 extends over 16 amino acids. Germline loops: CDR1 DFQATT, CDR2 SNEGSKA (reference sequence). Unmatched junction bases numbered 10, after V lost 5 bases and J lost 2 bases. The CDR3 DNA sequence: TGCAGTGCTTTCGGGGTACTAGCGGGACTCACAGATACGCAGTATTTT. Translation: CSAFGVLAGLTDTQYF.

The chain uses TRBV6-1 and TRBJ2-5; D is tentatively TRBD1 or TRBD2 (5 bases each). The CDR3 runs 15 residues. Trimming took 7 bases from V and 2 from J, leaving 17 bases between them. Germline assignment: CDR1 MNHNS and CDR2 SASEGT. CDR3: CASTRITGGQETQYF. The DNA of the CDR3 is TGTGCCAGCACCCGGATTACAGGAGGACAAGAGACCCAGTACTTC.

The chain is built from TRBV20-1 and TRBJ1-6, with 10 bases matching TRBD1. V was clipped by 6 bases and J by 0 bases; unmatched bases: 5. This CDR3 comprises 16 residues. Germline CDR1 is DFQATT and CDR2 is SNEGSKA (reference sequence). CDR3 protein: CSAPTGGSSYNSPLHF. In DNA, the CDR3 is TGCAGTGCGCCGACAGGGGGCAGCTCCTATAATTCACCCCTCCACTTT.

This clonotype was seen at least ten times. The chain joins TRBV28 to TRBJ1-2, with 9 positions matching TRBD1. CDR3 size: 16 residues. V lost 6 bases and J lost 11; bases outside the gene matches: 19. The germline V gene has CDR1 MDHEN and CDR2 SYDVKM. The CDR3 nucleotides read TGTGCCAGCAGCCCCGGGACAGGGCTTTTCTTCCGAAGTTACACCTTC. It is translated as CASSPGTGLFFRSYTF.

The chain recombines TRBV4-2 with TRBJ2-3; D not certain. Per the germline V gene, CDR1 is LGHNA and CDR2 is YNFKEQ. Between the trimmed V and J ends, which lost 1 base and 3 bases, there was a span of 8 bases. The CDR3 covers 14 residues. The CDR3 bases are TGTGCCAGCAGCCAAGTTGGTACTACAGATACGCAGTATTTT. Amino acids: CASSQVGTTDTQYF.

This chain connects TRBV12-3 or TRBV12-4 to TRBJ2-3, with TRBD2 matching 15 bases. This CDR3 contains 17 residues. Trimming at V came to 5 bases and at J to 8 bases, leaving 11 bases not matched to a gene. The CDR3 reads CASSTPGLAGGGSTQYF. Here the CDR3 DNA reads TGTGCCAGCAGTACCCCGGGACTAGCGGGAGGAGGAAGTACGCAGTATTTT.

This clonotype was detected a few times. The rearrangement links TRBV19 to TRBJ2-2, with D hard to call. The CDR3 covers 16 residues. V shed 1 base and J shed 3 bases, with 12 bases lying between them. CDR1 is LNHDA and CDR2 is SQIVND in the germline V gene (reference sequence). CDR3 region: CASSIGLAVDTGELFF. CDR3 in DNA: TGTGCCAGTAGTATAGGACTGGCAGTGGACACCGGGGAGCTGTTTTTT.

The rearrangement joins TRBV19 to TRBJ2-5; a possible D gene is TRBD2 (6 bases). CDR3 size: 15 residues. The germline CDR1 and CDR2 sequences are LNHDA and SQIVND (reference sequence). With 1 base removed from V and 5 bases from J, the gap between germline ends came to 14 bases. The CDR3 region is CASSIGNPGVETQYF. The CDR3 nucleotides are TGTGCCAGTAGTATAGGGAATCCGGGAGTGGAGACCCAGTACTTC.

This clonotype was found a few times. The rearrangement joins TRBV20-1 to TRBJ1-6; D might be TRBD1 (5 bases). Germline CDR1 is DFQATT and CDR2 is SNEGSKA (reference sequence). The V and J ends lost 2 bases and 4 bases respectively, with 12 bases between them. The CDR3 contains 15 residues. CDR3 sequence: CSARRGPGYNSPLHF. In DNA form, the CDR3 reads TGCAGTGCTAGACGGGGTCCAGGGTATAATTCACCCCTCCACTTT.

The chain is built from TRBV5-1 and TRBJ1-1; 7 bases are a match to TRBD1. Looked up from germline, CDR1 is SGHRS and CDR2 is YFSETQ. The CDR3 totals 16 residues. With V trimmed by 3 bases and J by 1 base, 9 bases remained unmatched. The CDR3 sequence: CASSSLTGIGNTEAFF. CDR3 in DNA: TGCGCCAGCAGCTCCCTGACAGGGATAGGGAACACTGAAGCTTTCTTT.

About this clonotype itself: This could be a read error, since a much larger clone is one nucleotide away. This is likely a read error, given that the CDR3 carries no conserved phenylalanine or tryptophan at its end. The chain carries TRBV10-3 and TRBJ2-7; D is unclear. Trimming cost V 4 bases and J 2 bases, with 15 bases left between them. Germline V lookup: CDR1 ENHRY, CDR2 SYGVKD. The length of the CDR3 is 15 residues. The CDR3 bases are TGTGCCATCAGTGGGAGTCCTGGAGCGCCCTACGAGCAGTACCTC. This encodes CAISGSPGAPYEQYL.